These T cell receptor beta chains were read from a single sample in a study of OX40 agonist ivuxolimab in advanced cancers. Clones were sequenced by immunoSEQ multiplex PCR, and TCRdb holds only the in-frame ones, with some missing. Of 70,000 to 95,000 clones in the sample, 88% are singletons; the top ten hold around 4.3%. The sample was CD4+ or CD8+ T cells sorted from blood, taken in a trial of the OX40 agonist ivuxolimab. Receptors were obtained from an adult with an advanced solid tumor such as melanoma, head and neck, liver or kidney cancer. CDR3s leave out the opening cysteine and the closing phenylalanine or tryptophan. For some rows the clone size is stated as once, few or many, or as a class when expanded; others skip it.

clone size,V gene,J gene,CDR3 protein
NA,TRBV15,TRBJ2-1,ATRKAGLAGYNEQF
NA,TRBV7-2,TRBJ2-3,ASSLVAGYTDTQY
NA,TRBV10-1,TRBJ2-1,ASSFGGSPHNEQF
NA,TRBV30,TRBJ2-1,AWSETGGGSYNEQF
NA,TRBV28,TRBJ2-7,ASSLSQASYEQY
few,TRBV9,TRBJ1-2,ASSGGTGNYYGYT
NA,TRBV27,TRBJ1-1,ASSIGAEAF
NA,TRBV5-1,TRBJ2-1,ASSGLAGGDNEQF
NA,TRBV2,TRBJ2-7,ASRELAGAYEQY
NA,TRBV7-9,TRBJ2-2,ASSLNRAVTGELF
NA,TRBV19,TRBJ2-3,ASEGQVTDTQY
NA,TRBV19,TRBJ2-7,ASSRGPSYEQY
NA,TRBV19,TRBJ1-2,ASSIQWHRTANYGYT
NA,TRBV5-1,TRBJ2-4,ASSFQGGNIQY
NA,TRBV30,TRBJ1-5,AWSFDHSNQPQH
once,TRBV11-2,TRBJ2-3,ASSFQGHSTDTQY
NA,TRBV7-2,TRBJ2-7,AIGWTGAYEQY
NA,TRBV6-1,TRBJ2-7,ASSDVRGQGGNEQY
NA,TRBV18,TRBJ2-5,ASSRTAGEETQY
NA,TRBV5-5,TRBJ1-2,ASSLEGTGGSFNYGYT
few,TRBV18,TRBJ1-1,ASSPPSGLNTEAF
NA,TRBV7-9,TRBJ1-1,ASRLGEGEIEAF
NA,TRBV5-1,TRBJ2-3,ASSLAHRTSGTDTQY
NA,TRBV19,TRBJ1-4,ASSIFPQANEKLF
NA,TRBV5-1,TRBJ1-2,ASSLSPGTYGYT
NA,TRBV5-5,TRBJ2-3,ASSPGLLGADTQY
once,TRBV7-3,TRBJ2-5,ASSLTGGALAGDGETQY
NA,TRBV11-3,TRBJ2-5,ASSLGDRGGQETQY
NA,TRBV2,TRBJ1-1,ASRPTTPNTEAF
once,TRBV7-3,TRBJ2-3,ASSLSQLEDTQY
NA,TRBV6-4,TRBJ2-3,AKPLAGGRADTQY
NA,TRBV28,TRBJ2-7,ASSSTSLITY
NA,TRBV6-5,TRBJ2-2,ASTPRALDPGELF
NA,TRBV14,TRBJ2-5,ASSQGIAGEWETQY
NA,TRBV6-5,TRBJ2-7,ASSQNRASYEQY
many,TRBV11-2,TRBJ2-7,ASSSIRGLYEQY
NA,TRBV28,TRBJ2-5,ASSLRLLAGGYQETQY
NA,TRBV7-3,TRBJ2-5,ASSRGGQETQY
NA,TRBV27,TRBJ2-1,ATLRKWVAGGYNEQF
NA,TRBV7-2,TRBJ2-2,ASSMTITGELF
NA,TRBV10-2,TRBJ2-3,ASSGLAGITDTQY
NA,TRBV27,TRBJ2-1,ASSQATGTPYNEQF
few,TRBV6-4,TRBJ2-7,ASNPRPRDSAWEQY
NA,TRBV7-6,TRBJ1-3,ASSLGGLGNTIY
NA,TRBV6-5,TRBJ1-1,ASSPTASLNTEAF
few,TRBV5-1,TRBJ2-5,ASSPGQSEETQY
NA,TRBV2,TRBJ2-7,ASSPGGYEQY
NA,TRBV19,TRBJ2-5,ASRQGPLQETQY
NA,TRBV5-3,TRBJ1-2,ARSLEETGTYGYT
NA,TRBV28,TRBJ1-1,ASSPWTREGTEAF